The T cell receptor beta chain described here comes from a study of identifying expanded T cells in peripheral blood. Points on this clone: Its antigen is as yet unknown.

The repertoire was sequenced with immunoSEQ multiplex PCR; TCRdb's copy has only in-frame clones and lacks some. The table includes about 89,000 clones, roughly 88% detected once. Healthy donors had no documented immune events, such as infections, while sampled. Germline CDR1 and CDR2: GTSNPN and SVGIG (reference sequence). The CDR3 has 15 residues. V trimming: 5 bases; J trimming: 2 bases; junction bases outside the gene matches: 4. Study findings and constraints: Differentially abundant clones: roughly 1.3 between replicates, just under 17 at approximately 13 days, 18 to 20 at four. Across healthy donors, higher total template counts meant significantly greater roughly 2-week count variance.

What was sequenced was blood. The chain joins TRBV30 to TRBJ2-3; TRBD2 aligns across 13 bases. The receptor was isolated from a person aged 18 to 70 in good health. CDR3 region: CAWAGLAGFTDTQYF. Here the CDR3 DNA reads TGTGCCTGGGCGGGACTAGCGGGATTCACAGATACGCAGTATTTT.